This TCR beta chain was sequenced in a study of metastatic and nonmetastatic thyroid tumors. Until they underwent thyroid surgery, no patient had received any treatment. In the source study's methods: Construction of a distant-metastasis classifier for papillary thyroid cancer relied on CDR3 differences across clinicopathological groups. MiXCR re-clonotyped the PCR reads for TCRdb. These V and J calls are TCRdb output, not the study's own analysis. The sample records some 17,000 clones, approximately 20% being singletons. The origin of this receptor is a female donor with papillary thyroid cancer or a benign thyroid nodule (not recorded which). Some clones in this sample may be carry-over from other donors' samples. Material for sequencing was adjacent normal tissue.

The CDR3 nucleotides read TGCAGTCCCCTTGTAGCGGGAGTTAATGAGCAGTTCTTC. The encoded protein is CSPLVAGVNEQFF. The V gene is TRBV20-1, the J gene TRBJ2-1, with 9 bases that match TRBD2. The CDR3 has 13 amino acids. V lost 8 bases to trimming and J lost 7 bases; unmatched junction nucleotides: 9. Germline V CDR1 and CDR2: DFQATT, SNEGSKA (reference sequence).